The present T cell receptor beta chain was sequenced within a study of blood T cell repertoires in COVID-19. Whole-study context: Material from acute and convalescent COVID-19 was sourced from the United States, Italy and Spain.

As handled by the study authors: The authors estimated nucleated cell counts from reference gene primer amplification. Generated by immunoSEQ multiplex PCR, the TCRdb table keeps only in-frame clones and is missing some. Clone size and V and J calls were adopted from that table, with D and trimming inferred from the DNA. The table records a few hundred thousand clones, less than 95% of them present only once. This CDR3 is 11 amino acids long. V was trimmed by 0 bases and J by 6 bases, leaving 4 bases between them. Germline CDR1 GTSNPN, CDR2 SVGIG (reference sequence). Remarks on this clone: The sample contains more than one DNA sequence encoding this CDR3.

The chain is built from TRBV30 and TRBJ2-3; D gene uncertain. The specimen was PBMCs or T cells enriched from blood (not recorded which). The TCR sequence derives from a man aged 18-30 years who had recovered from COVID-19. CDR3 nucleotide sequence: TGTGCCTGGAGTGTCGAGGATACGCAGTATTTT. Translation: CAWSVEDTQYF. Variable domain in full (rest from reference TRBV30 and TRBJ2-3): SQTIHQWPATLVQPVGSPLSLECTVEGTSNPNLYWYRQAAGRGLQLLFYSVGIGQISSEVPQNLSASRPQDRQFILSSKKLLLSDSGFYLCAWSVEDTQYFGPGTRLTVL.